One sample yielded the 13 T cell receptor beta chains listed below, sequenced in a study of OX40 agonist ivuxolimab in advanced cancers. Repertoires were generated with immunoSEQ multiplex PCR, while TCRdb's copy carries only in-frame clones and drops some. The sample yields around 27,000 clones, around 80% seen once. Specimen: CD4+ or CD8+ T cells sorted from blood, collected in a trial of the OX40 agonist ivuxolimab. These receptors were taken from an adult with an advanced solid tumor such as melanoma, head and neck, liver or kidney cancer.

The rearrangement uses TRBV5-4 and TRBJ2-5; possible D gene TRBD1, 5 bases. This CDR3 is built from 14 residues. The V end lost 4 bases, the J end lost 2 bases, and 12 bases lay between the germline ends. The germline gives CDR1 SGHNT, CDR2 YYREEE (reference sequence). The CDR3 protein is CASSVQGMQETQYF. Here the CDR3 DNA reads TGTGCCAGCAGCGTGCAGGGTATGCAAGAGACCCAGTACTTC.

This chain uses TRBV29-1 with TRBJ1-2; tentative D call: TRBD1 (6 bases). The CDR3 totals 13 residues. Germline-derived CDR1 and CDR2 are SQVTM and ANQGSEA. Trimming shortened V by 5 bases and J by 8 bases, and 18 bases separated the two germline ends. The DNA for the CDR3 is TGCAGCGTTCCCACAGGGACTGAAGAAGGCTACACCTTC. Encoded protein: CSVPTGTEEGYTF.

The chain links TRBV13 to TRBJ2-3; 7 bases fit TRBD2. Germline values: CDR1 PRHDT, CDR2 FYEKMQ (reference sequence). The CDR3 totals 16 residues. Trimming took 5 bases from V and 0 from J; bases not matched to a gene: 8. The CDR3 DNA reads as TGTGCCAGCAGCCACCGGGACTATTCCAGCACAGATACGCAGTATTTT. It yields the protein CASSHRDYSSTDTQYF.

The chain couples TRBV7-9 to TRBJ2-7, with a tentative D call TRBD1 (5 bases). CDR1 and CDR2 from the germline V gene are SEHNR and FQNEAQ (reference sequence). V lost 2 bases and J 0 bases, leaving 14 bases between the germline ends. This CDR3 contains 16 residues. CDR3 sequence reads: CASSLQGALSSYEQYF. Written as DNA, the CDR3 is TGTGCCAGCAGCTTACAGGGTGCCCTAAGCTCCTACGAGCAGTACTTC.

The chain carries TRBV11-2 and TRBJ1-1; 7 bases are a match to TRBD1. Looked up from germline, CDR1 is SGHAT and CDR2 is FQNNGV. The CDR3 loop spans 15 amino acids. V lost 5 bases and J lost 0; bases outside the gene matches: 6. This chain's CDR3 is CASSPRTGVNTEAFF. The CDR3 DNA reads TGTGCCAGCAGCCCTCGGACAGGCGTGAACACTGAAGCTTTCTTT.

The rearrangement joins TRBV7-9 to TRBJ1-2, with D perhaps matching TRBD1 (5 bases). CDR3 length equals 14 residues. The V gene's germline CDR1 is SEHNR and CDR2 FQNEAQ (reference sequence). V lost 5 bases to trimming and J lost 6 bases, with 16 bases between them. CDR3 nucleotide sequence: TGTGCCAGCAGCCCCTTTTCAGGGCAAGATGGCTACACCTTC. Its translation is CASSPFSGQDGYTF. Based on the CDR3 plus reference TRBV7-9 and TRBJ1-2, the full variable domain is DTGVSQNPRHKITKRGQNVTFRCDPISEHNRLYWYRQTLGQGPEFLTYFQNEAQLEKSRLLSDRFSAERPKGSFSTLEIQRTEQGDSAMYLCASSPFSGQDGYTFGSGTRLTVV.

This chain uses TRBV28 with TRBJ2-2; 9 nucleotides align to TRBD1. The CDR3 is made up of 18 amino acids. The germline CDR1 and CDR2 sequences are MDHEN and SYDVKM. With V trimmed by 1 base and J by 2 bases, 8 bases remained unmatched. CDR3 region: CASSLLRWGQGNTGELFF. CDR3 DNA sequence: TGTGCCAGCAGTTTATTGCGATGGGGACAGGGAAACACCGGGGAGCTGTTTTTT. Based on the CDR3 plus reference TRBV28 and TRBJ2-2, the full variable domain is DVKVTQSSRYLVKRTGEKVFLECVQDMDHENMFWYRQDPGLGLRLIYFSYDVKMKEKGDIPEGYSVSREKKERFSLILESASTNQTSMYLCASSLLRWGQGNTGELFFGEGSRLTVL.

The chain carries TRBV19 and TRBJ1-4; D not certain. Deletions cut 7 bases from V and 0 bases from J, with 9 bases between. The germline gives CDR1 LNHDA, CDR2 SQIVND (reference sequence). The CDR3 is made up of 14 amino acids. The chain's CDR3 is CASTSDPTNEKLFF. The CDR3 DNA sequence: TGTGCCAGTACTTCAGACCCAACTAATGAAAAACTGTTTTTT. The full variable domain, with the rest looked up from reference TRBV19 and TRBJ1-4, is DGGITQSPKYLFRKEGQNVTLSCEQNLNHDAMYWYRQDPGQGLRLIYYSQIVNDFQKGDIAEGYSVSREKKESFPLTVTSAQKNPTAFYLCASTSDPTNEKLFFGSGTQLSVL.

This chain connects TRBV19 to TRBJ1-1, with unresolved D. This CDR3 spans 13 amino acids. V lost 7 bases and J lost 3, with 12 bases in between. Germline CDR1 and CDR2: LNHDA and SQIVND (reference sequence). This chain's CDR3 is CASTFAGYTEAFF. CDR3 DNA sequence: TGTGCCAGTACCTTCGCGGGGTACACTGAAGCTTTCTTT.

This clone turned up a few times. The V gene is TRBV4-1, the J gene TRBJ2-1; TRBD2 matches at 7 bases. The CDR3 loop spans 13 amino acids. With V trimmed by 4 bases and J by 7 bases, 4 bases remained unmatched. Germline V lookup: CDR1 MGHRA, CDR2 YSYEKL. The CDR3 DNA reads TGCGCCAGCAGCCTGACTAGCCTGAATGAGCAGTTCTTC. Amino acids: CASSLTSLNEQFF.

The chain has TRBV5-5 and TRBJ1-2; the D is unclear. The CDR3 length is 14 residues. V lost 4 bases and J lost 0, with 10 bases in between. CDR1 is SGHKS and CDR2 is YYEKEE in the germline V gene (reference sequence). CDR3 sequence reads: CASSAGAANYGYTF. The CDR3 nucleotides are TGTGCCAGCAGCGCCGGAGCGGCTAACTATGGCTACACCTTC.

This chain uses TRBV13 with TRBJ1-4; perhaps TRBD1 as D (6 bases). Germline CDR1 PRHDT, CDR2 FYEKMQ (reference sequence). Between the trimmed V and J ends, which lost 0 bases and 8 bases, there was a span of 19 bases. CDR3 size: 17 residues. The CDR3 coding sequence is TGTGCCAGCAGCTTAGGCCGCGGGGGGCCAATAAACGAAAAACTGTTTTTT. Amino acid sequence: CASSLGRGGPINEKLFF. Filled out from reference TRBV13 and TRBJ1-4, the complete variable domain reads AAGVIQSPRHLIKEKRETATLKCYPIPRHDTVYWYQQGPGQDPQFLISFYEKMQSDKGSIPDRFSAQQFSDYHSELNMSSLELGDSALYFCASSLGRGGPINEKLFFGSGTQLSVL.

This chain connects TRBV9 to TRBJ1-1; D gene ambiguous. This CDR3 is 14 amino acids long. V lost 0 bases to trimming and J lost 0 bases, with 6 bases between them. Germline loops: CDR1 SGDLS, CDR2 YYNGEE. The CDR3 reads CASSVEVVNTEAFF. The CDR3 DNA reads as TGTGCCAGCAGCGTAGAAGTCGTGAACACTGAAGCTTTCTTT.